The 14 T cell receptor beta chains given below trace back to one sample, sequenced in a study of T cells after posttransplantation cyclophosphamide. Profiling relied on immunoSEQ multiplex PCR, and the TCRdb table lists in-frame clones only, not all of them. This table holds almost 35,000 clones with no singletons; the top ten claim 5.5% to 8.5%. The specimen was PBMCs. Receptors originate from a woman aged 50 to 60 in good health and a related stem cell transplant donor.

This clone was recorded many times. The CDR3, as DNA: TGTGCCATCAAGAACAGGGGCGATAACACCGGGGAGCTGTTTTTT. Its protein is CAIKNRGDNTGELFF. The chain couples TRBV10-3 to TRBJ2-2; 7 bases are shared with TRBD1. The CDR3 loop spans 15 amino acids. Germline values: CDR1 ENHRY, CDR2 SYGVKD. V lost 7 bases to trimming and J lost 2 bases; unmatched junction nucleotides: 7.

This clone showed up many times. V is TRBV6-1 and J is TRBJ1-4; D call uncertain. V was trimmed by 8 bases and J by 0 bases, leaving 10 bases between them. The CDR3 is 14 amino acids. Germline CDR1 is MNHNS and CDR2 is SASEGT. The CDR3 protein is CASFVGPTNEKLFF. CDR3 DNA: TGTGCCAGCTTTGTTGGGCCAACTAATGAAAAACTGTTTTTT.

This clone was seen ten or more times. The chain uses TRBV14 and TRBJ1-1; 9 nucleotides align to TRBD1. The CDR3 runs to 15 residues. Germline CDR1 reads SGHDN; CDR2 reads FVKESK. The ends lost 4 bases at V and 6 bases at J; junction bases unmatched: 9. The CDR3 loop is CASSPIGTGSSEAFF. CDR3 sequence (DNA): TGTGCCAGCAGCCCCATCGGGACAGGGAGTTCTGAAGCTTTCTTT. Using reference TRBV14 and TRBJ1-1 for the parts outside the CDR3, the full variable domain is EAGVTQFPSHSVIEKGQTVTLRCDPISGHDNLYWYRRVMGKEIKFLLHFVKESKQDESGMPNNRFLAERTGGTYSTLKVQPAELEDSGVYFCASSPIGTGSSEAFFGQGTRLTVV.

This clone was seen at least ten times. This chain joins TRBV24-1 and TRBJ2-1; no firm D call. The CDR3 is 14 amino acids. The germline CDR1 and CDR2 sequences are KGHDR and SFDVKD. V was pared by 8 bases and J by 8 bases, with 18 bases between. DNA of the CDR3: TGTGCCACCAAGGGCCCGCAGTACGCCGATGAGCAGTTCTTC. Translating it yields CATKGPQYADEQFF.

Many counts were recorded for this clone. This rearrangement joins TRBV19 to TRBJ2-5, with 8 bases matching TRBD2. Looked up from germline, CDR1 is LNHDA and CDR2 is SQIVND (reference sequence). The J segment lost 4 bases and the V segment lost 5 bases, leaving 12 bases of the junction unmatched. This CDR3 comprises 16 residues. CDR3 nucleotide sequence: TGTGCCAGTAGTGCCTCCGCGGGGGGCGGCGGAGAGACCCAGTACTTC. Its translation is CASSASAGGGGETQYF.

In this sample, this clone turned up many times. J is TRBJ1-3 and V is TRBV5-5, with D uncertain. The V end was cut by 5 bases, the J end by 0 bases, with 9 bases between. CDR1 and CDR2 (germline): SGHKS, YYEKEE (reference sequence). This CDR3 is 14 amino acids long. The DNA of the CDR3 is TGTGCCAGCAGACAACAGAGCTCTGGAAACACCATATATTTT. Translating gives CASRQQSSGNTIYF.

This clone was counted ten times or more. The chain has TRBV6-4 and TRBJ1-2; D possibly corresponds to TRBD1 (6 bases). CDR3 size: 12 residues. The V and J ends lost 4 bases and 5 bases respectively, with 8 bases between them. The germline CDR1 and CDR2 sequences are MRHNA and SNTAGT. The CDR3 DNA follows: TGTGCCAGCAGTGCACAGGGATATGGCTACACCTTC. Translating gives CASSAQGYGYTF.

At least ten counts were recorded for this clone. The chain is built from TRBV4-1 and TRBJ1-4; no clear D gene. Germline lookup yields CDR1 MGHRA and CDR2 YSYEKL. Deletions cut 1 base from V and 7 bases from J, with 13 bases between. The CDR3 is made up of 15 amino acids. This CDR3 is CASSQAVGSSEKLFF. CDR3 in DNA: TGCGCCAGCAGCCAAGCTGTCGGGTCTAGTGAAAAACTGTTTTTT.

This clone was seen a few times. The V and J genes are TRBV4-1 and TRBJ1-2; perhaps TRBD1 as D (6 bases). V lost 5 bases and J 4 bases, leaving 17 bases between the germline ends. This CDR3 contains 15 residues. Germline V gene lookup returns CDR1 MGHRA and CDR2 YSYEKL. The CDR3 here is CASSDAGHMSYGYTF. Written as DNA, the CDR3 is TGCGCCAGCAGCGACGCGGGACACATGAGCTATGGCTACACCTTC.

This clone has a count of ten or more. The chain carries TRBV11-1 and TRBJ2-7, with a weak D call TRBD1 (6 bases). Germline V gene sequence: CDR1 SGHAT, CDR2 FQDESV (reference sequence). V gave up 4 bases and J gave up 4 bases, with 14 bases separating them. The CDR3 extends over 14 amino acids. The CDR3 nucleotides read TGTGCCAGCAGCTCCGGACAGCGCCCTTACGAGCAGTACTTC. This gives the protein CASSSGQRPYEQYF.

This clone was counted ten times or more. CDR3: CASSGTGGFGNTIYF. The CDR3, as DNA: TGTGCCAGCAGTGGGACAGGGGGCTTCGGAAACACCATATATTTT. The chain recombines TRBV12-3 or TRBV12-4 with TRBJ1-3; 12 bases map to TRBD1. Trimming removed 5 bases from V and 4 bases from J; junction bases left unmatched: 3. The CDR3 is made up of 15 amino acids.

This clone was seen repeatedly, ten times or more. The gene calls are TRBV7-9 and TRBJ2-7; tentatively, D is TRBD1 (5 bases). CDR1 is SEHNR and CDR2 is FQNEAQ in the germline V gene (reference sequence). V gave up 1 base and J gave up 2 bases, with 12 bases separating them. The length of the CDR3 is 15 residues. CDR3 residues: CASSLVGQPTYEQYF. The CDR3, as DNA: TGTGCCAGCAGCTTAGTCGGACAACCCACCTACGAGCAGTACTTC.

There are many counts of this clone. The CDR3 here is CASSFEGAQPQHF. The CDR3 region has the DNA TGTGCCAGCAGCTTTGAGGGGGCCCAGCCCCAGCATTTT. This rearrangement joins TRBV7-9 to TRBJ1-5, with 7 bases identical to TRBD1. This CDR3 has 13 amino acids. The junction had 3 bases not matched to a gene; V was cut back by 3 bases and J by 7 bases. Germline V lookup: CDR1 SEHNR, CDR2 FQNEAQ (reference sequence).

There are many counts of this clone. The rearrangement joins TRBV28 to TRBJ1-3; 7 nucleotides line up with TRBD1. V shed 7 bases and J 3 bases; nucleotides not matched to a gene: 12. Per the germline V gene, CDR1 is MDHEN and CDR2 is SYDVKM. This CDR3 is 16 amino acids long. DNA of the CDR3: TGTGCCAGCATCCAAGGGGGCGCCCTCGATGGAAACACCATATATTTT. It encodes CASIQGGALDGNTIYF.